The rows below give T cell receptor beta chains drawn from one sample of a study of blood T cell repertoires in COVID-19. The protocol was immunoSEQ multiplex PCR, while the TCRdb copy is restricted to in-frame clones and leaves out a portion. The sample includes around 40,000 clones, roughly 85% of them seen just once. Sequenced input: peripheral blood. These TCRs come from a human donor in a cohort sampled during active COVID-19. Both conserved end residues are part of each CDR3. Fields, in order: J gene, D gene, V gene, clone size, CDR3 DNA, CDR3 protein. A D gene is named only where the DNA matches it firmly. A clone size is listed for some rows: how often the clone was seen (once, few, many), or a class if it is expanded.

j_call: TRBJ1-3
d_call: NA
v_call: TRBV5-1
clone_size: few
cdr3_nt: TGCGCCAGCAGCTTGGGGGGACACTCCTCTGGAAACACCATATATTTT
cdr3_aa: CASSLGGHSSGNTIYF

j_call: TRBJ2-2
d_call: TRBD1
v_call: TRBV5-1
clone_size: few
cdr3_nt: TGCGCCAGCAGAGTACAGGGGTCGGGCACCGGGGAGCTGTTTTTT
cdr3_aa: CASRVQGSGTGELFF

j_call: TRBJ1-6
d_call: TRBD1
v_call: TRBV6-6
clone_size: NA
cdr3_nt: TGTGCCAGCAGTCAGGGGACAGGGGGTTCTTCCCTCCACTTT
cdr3_aa: CASSQGTGGSSLHF

j_call: TRBJ1-6
d_call: TRBD1
v_call: TRBV5-1
clone_size: NA
cdr3_nt: TGCGCCAGCAGCAGCGGGACAGGTTATAATTCACCCCTCCACTTT
cdr3_aa: CASSSGTGYNSPLHF

j_call: TRBJ1-4
d_call: NA
v_call: TRBV2
clone_size: NA
cdr3_nt: TGTGCCAGCAGTCGGGGAAGAGTGAAAGAAAAACTGTTTTTT
cdr3_aa: CASSRGRVKEKLFF

j_call: TRBJ2-2
d_call: TRBD2
v_call: TRBV2
clone_size: NA
cdr3_nt: TGTGCCAGCAGTGATGGGCCTAGCGGGGGGGCCGGGGAGCTGTTTTTT
cdr3_aa: CASSDGPSGGAGELFF

j_call: TRBJ1-4
d_call: NA
v_call: TRBV5-1
clone_size: NA
cdr3_nt: TGCGCCAGCAGCTTGGCCGGCCAGCTCACCGTCGGGGAAAAACTGTTTTTT
cdr3_aa: CASSLAGQLTVGEKLFF

j_call: TRBJ2-3
d_call: TRBD2
v_call: TRBV5-1
clone_size: NA
cdr3_nt: TGCGCCAGCAGCCCCGGGGGGGCAGGCGATACGCAGTATTTT
cdr3_aa: CASSPGGAGDTQYF

j_call: TRBJ1-5
d_call: NA
v_call: TRBV7-2
clone_size: NA
cdr3_nt: TGTGCCAGCAGCCCTAGAAGAGGGAAGGTTCAGCCCCAGCATTTT
cdr3_aa: CASSPRRGKVQPQHF

j_call: TRBJ2-3
d_call: NA
v_call: TRBV7-9
clone_size: NA
cdr3_nt: TGTGCCAGCAGCTTACGTACAGGGACAGATACGCAGTATTTT
cdr3_aa: CASSLRTGTDTQYF

j_call: TRBJ2-7
d_call: NA
v_call: TRBV5-5
clone_size: NA
cdr3_nt: TGTGCCAGCAGCCCCTCCTGGGACATGTACGAGCAGTACTTC
cdr3_aa: CASSPSWDMYEQYF

j_call: TRBJ2-5
d_call: NA
v_call: TRBV7-9
clone_size: NA
cdr3_nt: TGTGCCAGCAGCTTATCCAGCCAGCGAGAGACCCAGTACTTC
cdr3_aa: CASSLSSQRETQYF

j_call: TRBJ2-3
d_call: TRBD2
v_call: TRBV27
clone_size: NA
cdr3_nt: TGTGCCAGCAGTTTAGATGGTAGTGGGAGGGCCCGCAAATATTTT
cdr3_aa: CASSLDGSGRARKYF

j_call: TRBJ2-2
d_call: NA
v_call: TRBV5-1
clone_size: NA
cdr3_nt: TGCGCCAGCAGCTTGAAGGGGCAACCCGGGGAGCTGTTTTTT
cdr3_aa: CASSLKGQPGELFF

j_call: TRBJ1-2
d_call: NA
v_call: TRBV7-9
clone_size: NA
cdr3_nt: TGTGCCAGCAGCCCCGGAGGGACCTATGGCTACACCTTC
cdr3_aa: CASSPGGTYGYTF

j_call: TRBJ2-7
d_call: TRBD1
v_call: TRBV10-3
clone_size: NA
cdr3_nt: TGTGCCATCACTAGGGACAGGGCCTACGAGCAGTACTTC
cdr3_aa: CAITRDRAYEQYF

j_call: TRBJ2-1
d_call: TRBD2
v_call: TRBV7-2
clone_size: NA
cdr3_nt: TGTGCCAGCAGCCCGGAAGCGGGGGGCTCCTACAATGAGCAGTTCTTC
cdr3_aa: CASSPEAGGSYNEQFF

j_call: TRBJ2-2
d_call: NA
v_call: TRBV19
clone_size: NA
cdr3_nt: TGTGCCAGTTCCTCGGGACAAAACACCGGGGAGCTGTTTTTT
cdr3_aa: CASSSGQNTGELFF

j_call: TRBJ2-7
d_call: NA
v_call: TRBV5-5
clone_size: few
cdr3_nt: TGTGCCAGCAGCAGTACAGGGTCGGCCTACGAGCAGTACTTC
cdr3_aa: CASSSTGSAYEQYF

j_call: TRBJ1-3
d_call: TRBD1
v_call: TRBV4-1
clone_size: NA
cdr3_nt: TGCGCCAGCAGCCAAGCGGTAGGGAGGACAGGGGCTGGAAACACCATATATTTT
cdr3_aa: CASSQAVGRTGAGNTIYF